One sample yielded the 12 T cell receptor beta chains listed below, sequenced in a study of blood T cell repertoires in COVID-19. TCRdb's table, derived via immunoSEQ multiplex PCR, lists solely in-frame clones and lacks some. Of a few hundred thousand clones listed, 70% to 90% were seen once; the top ten hold 7.1%. The sequenced material came from peripheral blood. These receptors originate from a woman aged 65 to 85 with active or convalescent COVID-19.

This chain connects TRBV10-3 to TRBJ1-5; 12 bases fit TRBD1. Germline CDR1 reads ENHRY; CDR2 reads SYGVKD. The V and J ends lost 10 bases and 5 bases, in that order; junction bases with no gene match: 9. The CDR3 contains 15 residues. The CDR3 DNA is TGTGCCACCAAGCCGGGACAGGGGGCCGATCAGCCCCAGCATTTT. Translating gives CATKPGQGADQPQHF.

The rearrangement joins TRBV4-3 to TRBJ1-2, with 7 bases aligning to TRBD1. The germline V gene has CDR1 LGHNA and CDR2 YSLEER. V lost 4 bases and J lost 2; bases outside the gene matches: 1. CDR3 length: 13 residues. The CDR3, as DNA: TGCGCCAGCAGCCCACAGGGGAACTATGGCTACACCTTC. It encodes CASSPQGNYGYTF.

The sample holds a few counts of this clone. The chain has TRBV11-2 and TRBJ2-7, with D perhaps TRBD1 (5 bases). This CDR3 region has 13 residues. The V gene lost 5 bases and the J gene lost 0 bases, with 8 bases spanning the gap. CDR1 SGHAT and CDR2 FQNNGV come from the germline V gene. The CDR3 sequence: CASSAGHSYEQYF. The CDR3 DNA sequence: TGTGCCAGCAGCGCCGGACACTCCTACGAGCAGTACTTC.

The V gene is TRBV7-2, the J gene TRBJ2-7, with D possibly being TRBD2 (6 bases). The germline gives CDR1 SGHTA, CDR2 FQGNSA. The CDR3 is made up of 15 amino acids. V lost 7 bases to trimming and J lost 1 base, with 17 bases between them. In DNA, the CDR3 is TGTGCCAGCAAGACCTTCAACGGGGGATCCTACGAGCAGTACTTC. This gives the protein CASKTFNGGSYEQYF.

This chain connects TRBV19 to TRBJ1-4; D ambiguous. From germline, CDR1 is LNHDA and CDR2 SQIVND (reference sequence). The CDR3 has 13 residues. V gave up 8 bases and J gave up 7 bases, with 14 bases separating them. CDR3 region: CASLTRGSEKLFF. In DNA form, the CDR3 reads TGTGCCAGTCTGACTCGGGGATCTGAAAAACTGTTTTTT.

The chain is built from TRBV27 and TRBJ2-7, with 8 positions matching TRBD1. Trimming removed 11 bases from V and 5 bases from J; junction bases left unmatched: 8. This CDR3 comprises 12 residues. Per germline, CDR1 MNHEY and CDR2 SMNVEV (reference sequence). The CDR3 sequence is CASQGGQDEQYF. In nucleotides, the CDR3 is TGTGCCTCTCAGGGGGGACAGGACGAGCAGTACTTC.

This rearrangement joins TRBV5-1 to TRBJ1-1; D gene uncertain. V lost 4 bases and J lost 1, with 14 bases in between. Germline V gene lookup returns CDR1 SGHRS and CDR2 YFSETQ. CDR3 length equals 15 residues. The DNA of the CDR3 is TGCGCCAGCAGCAAGGGTCGGGAGCAGAACACTGAAGCTTTCTTT. It codes for CASSKGREQNTEAFF. Supplemented by reference TRBV5-1 and TRBJ1-1, the full variable domain reads KAGVTQTPRYLIKTRGQQVTLSCSPISGHRSVSWYQQTPGQGLQFLFEYFSETQRNKGNFPGRFSGRQFSNSRSEMNVSTLELGDSALYLCASSKGREQNTEAFFGQGTRLTVV.

V is TRBV6-5 and J is TRBJ1-1, with unresolved D. Germline CDR1 MNHEY, CDR2 SVGAGI. There are 16 residues in the CDR3. Trimming cost V 2 bases and J 4 bases, with 17 bases left between them. In DNA form, the CDR3 reads TGTGCCAGCAGTTACCTCGTTGGAGTGAGCGGCACTGAAGCTTTCTTT. Translation gives CASSYLVGVSGTEAFF.

This chain connects TRBV7-8 to TRBJ1-1; 9 bases line up with TRBD1. Losses at the gene ends were 5 bases for V and 1 base for J; bases not matched to a gene: 8. This CDR3 spans 16 amino acids. Per the germline V gene, CDR1 is SGHVS and CDR2 is FQNEAQ. The chain's CDR3 is CASSVTGGFRNTEAFF. CDR3 sequence (DNA): TGTGCCAGCAGCGTGACAGGGGGGTTTAGGAACACTGAAGCTTTCTTT. The entire variable domain, with the rest obtained from reference TRBV7-8 and TRBJ1-1, is as follows: GAGVSQSPRYKVAKRGQDVALRCDPISGHVSLFWYQQALGQGPEFLTYFQNEAQLDKSGLPSDRFFAERPEGSVSTLKIQRTQQEDSAVYLCASSVTGGFRNTEAFFGQGTRLTVV.

The chain uses TRBV19 and TRBJ2-7; tentative D call: TRBD1 (6 bases). Germline CDR1 reads LNHDA; CDR2 reads SQIVND (reference sequence). The CDR3 runs to 16 residues. Trimming removed 4 bases at V and 2 bases at J, with 18 bases between. The CDR3 region is CASSSPPGTHTYEQYF. DNA for the CDR3: TGTGCCAGTAGTAGCCCTCCCGGGACACATACCTACGAGCAGTACTTC.

CDR3 DNA sequence: TGCGCCAGCAGCTTGGCCGGGGAAACTGAAGCTTTCTTT. This codes for CASSLAGETEAFF. The J gene is TRBJ1-1, the V gene TRBV5-1, with D hard to call. The CDR3 runs to 13 residues. The V gene lost 0 bases and the J gene lost 5 bases, with 8 bases spanning the gap. Looked up from germline, CDR1 is SGHRS and CDR2 is YFSETQ. The full variable domain, with the rest looked up from reference TRBV5-1 and TRBJ1-1, is KAGVTQTPRYLIKTRGQQVTLSCSPISGHRSVSWYQQTPGQGLQFLFEYFSETQRNKGNFPGRFSGRQFSNSRSEMNVSTLELGDSALYLCASSLAGETEAFFGQGTRLTVV.

The gene calls are TRBV18 and TRBJ1-1, with TRBD1 matching over 8 bases. Germline CDR1 KGHSH, CDR2 LQKENI. V lost 2 bases to trimming and J lost 5 bases; unmatched junction nucleotides: 7. This CDR3 has 15 amino acids. The CDR3 sequence is CASSPGQGARTEAFF. CDR3 sequence (DNA): TGTGCCAGCTCACCAGGACAGGGTGCAAGGACTGAAGCTTTCTTT.